Reported below is one TCR beta chain. One end of the junction varies from germline; a read error may be responsible. This sample is drawn from a study of Graves' ophthalmopathy and Graves' hyperthyroidism. CDR1 MDHEN and CDR2 SYDVKM come from the germline V gene. This CDR3 has 15 amino acids. RNA transcripts were the source from which TCR beta CDR3 regions were amplified. Second-round multiplex PCR came after a first-round RT-PCR that employed HTBI primers. TCRdb itself ran the multiplex PCR reads through MiXCR, one entry per CDR3 protein. This table has about 58,000 distinct CDR3 sequences, roughly half appearing once.

The gene calls are TRBV28 and TRBJ1-1; D possibly corresponds to TRBD1 (5 bases). The sample taken for sequencing was peripheral blood. The clonotype was recovered from an adult woman with Graves' ophthalmopathy. In DNA form, the CDR3 reads TGTGCCAGCAGTCTCCCATCCGGGGGGAACACTGACGCTTTCTTT. Residues: CASSLPSGGNTDAFF.